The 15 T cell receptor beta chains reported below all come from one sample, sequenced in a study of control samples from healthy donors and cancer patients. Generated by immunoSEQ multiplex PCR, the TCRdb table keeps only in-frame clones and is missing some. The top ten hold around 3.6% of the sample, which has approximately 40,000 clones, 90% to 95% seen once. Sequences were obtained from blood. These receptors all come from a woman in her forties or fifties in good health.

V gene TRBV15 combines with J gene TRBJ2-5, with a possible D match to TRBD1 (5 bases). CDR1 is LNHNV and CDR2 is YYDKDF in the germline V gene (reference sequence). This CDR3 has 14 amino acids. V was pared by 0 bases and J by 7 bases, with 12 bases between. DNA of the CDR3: TGTGCCACCAGCAGAGAAGGATATAGGGGGACCCAGTACTTC. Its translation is CATSREGYRGTQYF.

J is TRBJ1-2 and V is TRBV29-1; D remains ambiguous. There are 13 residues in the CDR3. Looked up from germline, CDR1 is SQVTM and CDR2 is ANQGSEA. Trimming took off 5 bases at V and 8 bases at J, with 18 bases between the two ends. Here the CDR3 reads CSVPPTGRRGYTF. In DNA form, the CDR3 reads TGCAGCGTTCCCCCGACTGGGCGCCGAGGCTACACCTTC.

CDR3 loop: CASSVTVDTIYF. CDR3 sequence (DNA): TGTGCCAGCAGCGTAACCGTGGACACCATATATTTT. The genes are TRBV9 and TRBJ1-3; unclear D gene. Germline lookup yields CDR1 SGDLS and CDR2 YYNGEE. With 1 base removed from V and 8 bases from J, the gap between germline ends came to 7 bases. This CDR3 region has 12 residues. Based on the CDR3 plus reference TRBV9 and TRBJ1-3, the full variable domain is DSGVTQTPKHLITATGQRVTLRCSPRSGDLSVYWYQQSLDQGLQFLIQYYNGEERAKGNILERFSAQQFPDLHSELNLSSLELGDSALYFCASSVTVDTIYFGEGSWLTVV.

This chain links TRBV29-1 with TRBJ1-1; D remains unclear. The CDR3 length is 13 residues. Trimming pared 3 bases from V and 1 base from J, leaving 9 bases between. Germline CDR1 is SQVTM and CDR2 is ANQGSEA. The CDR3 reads CSVDVGRNTEAFF. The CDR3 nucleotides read TGCAGCGTTGACGTGGGAAGGAACACTGAAGCTTTCTTT.

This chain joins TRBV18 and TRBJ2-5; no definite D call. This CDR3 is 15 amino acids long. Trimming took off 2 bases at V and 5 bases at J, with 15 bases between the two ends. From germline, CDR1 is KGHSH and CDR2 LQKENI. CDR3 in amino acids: CASSPYQSDLETQYF. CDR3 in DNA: TGTGCCAGCTCACCATACCAGTCTGATTTGGAGACCCAGTACTTC.

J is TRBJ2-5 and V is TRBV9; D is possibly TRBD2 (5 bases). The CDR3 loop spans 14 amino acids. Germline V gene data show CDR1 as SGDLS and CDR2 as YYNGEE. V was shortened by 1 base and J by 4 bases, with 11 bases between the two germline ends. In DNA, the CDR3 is TGTGCCAGCAGCGTAACGGGGTATGGAGAGACCCAGTACTTC. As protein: CASSVTGYGETQYF.

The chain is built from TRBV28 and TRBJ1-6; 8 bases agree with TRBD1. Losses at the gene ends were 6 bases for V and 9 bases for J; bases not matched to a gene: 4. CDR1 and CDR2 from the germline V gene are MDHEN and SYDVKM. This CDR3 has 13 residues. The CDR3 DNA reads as TGTGCCAGCAGCACAGGGGGAAGTTCACCCCTCCACTTT. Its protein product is CASSTGGSSPLHF.

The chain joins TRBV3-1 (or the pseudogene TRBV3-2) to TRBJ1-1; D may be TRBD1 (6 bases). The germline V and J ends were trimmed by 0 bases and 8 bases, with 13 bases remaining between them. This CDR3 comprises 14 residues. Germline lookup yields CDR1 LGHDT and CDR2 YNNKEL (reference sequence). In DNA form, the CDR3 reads TGTGCCAGCAGCCAAGAAGGGACACGGAGGGAAGCTTTCTTT. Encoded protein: CASSQEGTRREAFF.

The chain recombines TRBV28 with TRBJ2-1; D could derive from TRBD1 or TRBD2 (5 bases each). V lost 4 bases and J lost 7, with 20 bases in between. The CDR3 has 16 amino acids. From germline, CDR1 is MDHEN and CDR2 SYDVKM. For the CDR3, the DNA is TGTGCCAGCAGTTCCAGTGGGGGACGGCAACATAATGAGCAGTTCTTC. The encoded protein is CASSSSGGRQHNEQFF.

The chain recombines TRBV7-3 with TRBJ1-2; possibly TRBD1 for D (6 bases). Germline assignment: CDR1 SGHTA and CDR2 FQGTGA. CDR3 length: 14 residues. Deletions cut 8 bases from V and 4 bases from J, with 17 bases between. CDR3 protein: CASSRDKSSYGYTF. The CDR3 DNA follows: TGTGCCAGCTCTCGGGACAAGTCGAGCTATGGCTACACCTTC.

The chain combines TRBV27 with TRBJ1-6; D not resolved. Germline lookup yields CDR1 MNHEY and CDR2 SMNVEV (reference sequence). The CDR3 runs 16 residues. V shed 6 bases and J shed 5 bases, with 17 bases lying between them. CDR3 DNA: TGTGCCAGCAGACGGAACCAACGACTAGATAATTCACCCCTCCACTTT. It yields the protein CASRRNQRLDNSPLHF.

In nucleotides, the CDR3 is TGTGCCAGCAGCCGAGTTGAGGGGGCCTACAATGAGCAGTTCTTC. Protein sequence: CASSRVEGAYNEQFF. The V call is TRBV6-2 or TRBV6-3, the J call TRBJ2-1; TRBD1 is a possible D gene (6 bases). The CDR3 runs 15 residues. Germline V gene sequence: CDR1 MNHEY, CDR2 SVGEGT. V shed 6 bases and J shed 2 bases, with 14 bases lying between them.

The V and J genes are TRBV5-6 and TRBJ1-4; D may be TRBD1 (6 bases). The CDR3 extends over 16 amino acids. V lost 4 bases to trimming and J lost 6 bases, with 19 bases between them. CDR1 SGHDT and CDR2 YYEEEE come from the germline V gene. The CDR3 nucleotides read TGTGCCAGCAGCCTCACAGGGCTCGGGATGGATGAAAAACTGTTTTTT. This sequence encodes CASSLTGLGMDEKLFF. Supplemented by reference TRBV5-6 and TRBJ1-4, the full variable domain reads DAGVTQSPTHLIKTRGQQVTLRCSPKSGHDTVSWYQQALGQGPQFIFQYYEEEERQRGNFPDRFSGHQFPNYSSELNVNALLLGDSALYLCASSLTGLGMDEKLFFGSGTQLSVL.

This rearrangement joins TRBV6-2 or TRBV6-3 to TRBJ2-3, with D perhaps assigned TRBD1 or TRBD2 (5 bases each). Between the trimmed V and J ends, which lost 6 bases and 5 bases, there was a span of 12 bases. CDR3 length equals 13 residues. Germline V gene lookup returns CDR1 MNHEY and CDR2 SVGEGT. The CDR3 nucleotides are TGTGCCAGCAGCCCGCTGGGGGTAGATACGCAGTATTTT. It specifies CASSPLGVDTQYF.

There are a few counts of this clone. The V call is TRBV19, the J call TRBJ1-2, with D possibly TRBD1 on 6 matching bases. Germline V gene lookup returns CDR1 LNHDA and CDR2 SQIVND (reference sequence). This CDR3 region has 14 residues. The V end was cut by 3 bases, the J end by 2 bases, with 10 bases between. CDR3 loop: CASSIHGQNYGYTF. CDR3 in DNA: TGTGCCAGTAGTATTCATGGACAGAACTATGGCTACACCTTC.